The T cell receptor beta chain described here comes from a study of regulatory T cells in long-lasting Graves disease. Study results and caveats: Persistent Graves' cases showed lower TCR diversity than newly diagnosed cases.

This clonotype appeared many times. Its antigen is undetermined. Libraries of TCR beta came from iRepertoire HTBI primers plus Arm-PCR of CDR3 regions. TCRdb passed the multiplex PCR reads through MiXCR, listing each CDR3 protein once. The profile shows fewer than 500,000 distinct CDR3 sequences, around 15% of them singletons. Germline loops: CDR1 LGHDT, CDR2 YNNKEL (reference sequence). V was pared by 3 bases and J by 8 bases, with 9 bases of the junction left unmatched. This CDR3 has 14 amino acids. This sample's time point: newly diagnosed GD, antithyroid drugs for less than 3 months. With RNA extracted from PBMCs as input, the TCR library was made. The sample was also reused in another study, on T cells in Graves' hyperthyroidism and ophthalmopathy. Turning to that study: Participants, patients aged 18 to 65, had newly diagnosed hyperthyroidism with a duration under 2 months. Among clonotypes expanded in thyroid above 0.001, most were also found in blood.

The sequencing used peripheral blood mononuclear cells (PBMCs), collected at new diagnosis, from a patient treated with antithyroid drugs. The chain is built from TRBV3-1 and TRBJ1-2; TRBD1 matches 7 bases. The TCR originated in a man aged 40-49 years with Graves disease. In nucleotides, the CDR3 is TGTGCCAGCAGCCATGGAGAACAGGGGCGAGGCTACACCTTC. Amino acid sequence: CASSHGEQGRGYTF.